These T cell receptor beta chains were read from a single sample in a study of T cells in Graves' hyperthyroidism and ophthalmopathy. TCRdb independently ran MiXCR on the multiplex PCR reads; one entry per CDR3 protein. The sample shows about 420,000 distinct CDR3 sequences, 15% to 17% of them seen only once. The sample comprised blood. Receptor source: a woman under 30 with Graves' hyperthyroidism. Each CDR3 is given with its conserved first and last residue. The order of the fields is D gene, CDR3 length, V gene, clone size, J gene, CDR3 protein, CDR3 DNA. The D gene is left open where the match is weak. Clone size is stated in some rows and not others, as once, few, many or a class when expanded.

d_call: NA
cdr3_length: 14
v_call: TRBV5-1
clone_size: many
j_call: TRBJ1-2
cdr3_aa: CASSLIQGMGGYTF
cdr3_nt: TGCGCCAGCAGCCTGATACAGGGTATGGGGGGCTACACCTTC

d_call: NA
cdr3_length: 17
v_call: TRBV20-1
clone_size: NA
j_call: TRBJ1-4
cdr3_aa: CSARDPFVVATNEKLFF
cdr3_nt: TGCAGTGCTAGAGACCCGTTTGTGGTAGCAACTAATGAAAAACTGTTTTTT

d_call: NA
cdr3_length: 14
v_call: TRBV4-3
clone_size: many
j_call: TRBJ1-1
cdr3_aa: CASSQAHTGTEAFF
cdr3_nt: TGCGCCAGCAGCCAAGCACACACTGGCACTGAAGCTTTCTTT

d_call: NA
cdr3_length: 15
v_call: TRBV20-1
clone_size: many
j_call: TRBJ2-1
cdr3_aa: CSARSQETSYNEQFF
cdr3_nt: TGCAGTGCTAGATCACAGGAGACCTCCTACAATGAGCAGTTCTTC

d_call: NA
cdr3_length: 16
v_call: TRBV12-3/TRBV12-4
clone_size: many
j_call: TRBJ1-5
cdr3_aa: CASGGSGGNSNQPQHF
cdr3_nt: TGTGCCAGCGGGGGTAGTGGGGGCAATAGCAATCAGCCCCAGCATTTT

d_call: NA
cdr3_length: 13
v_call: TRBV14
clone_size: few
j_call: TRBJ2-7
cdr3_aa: CASRGFSNYEQYF
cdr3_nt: TGTGCCAGCAGGGGCTTTTCAAACTACGAGCAGTACTTC

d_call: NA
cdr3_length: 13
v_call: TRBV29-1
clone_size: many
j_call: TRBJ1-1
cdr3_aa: CRADWVGNTEAFF
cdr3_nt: TGCAGAGCTGATTGGGTGGGGAACACTGAAGCTTTCTTT

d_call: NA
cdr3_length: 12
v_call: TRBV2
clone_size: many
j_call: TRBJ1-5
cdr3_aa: CASSGGSQPQHF
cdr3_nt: TGTGCCAGCTCGGGAGGCTCCCAGCCCCAGCATTTT

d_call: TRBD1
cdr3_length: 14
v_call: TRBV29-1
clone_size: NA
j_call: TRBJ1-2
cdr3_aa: CSVAFGDRGDGYTF
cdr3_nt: TGCAGCGTTGCCTTTGGCGACAGGGGCGATGGCTACACCTTC

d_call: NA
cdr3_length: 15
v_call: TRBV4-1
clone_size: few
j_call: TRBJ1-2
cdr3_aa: CASSQDRGLNYGYTF
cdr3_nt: TGCGCCAGCAGCCAAGATCGGGGGTTAAACTATGGCTACACCTTC

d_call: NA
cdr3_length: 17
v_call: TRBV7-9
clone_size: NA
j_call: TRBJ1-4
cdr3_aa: CASSSIRGAQLIEKLFF
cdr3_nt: TGTGCCAGCAGCTCCATACGTGGGGCCCAACTAATTGAAAAACTGTTTTTT

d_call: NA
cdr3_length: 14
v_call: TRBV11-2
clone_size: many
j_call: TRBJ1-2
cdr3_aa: CASSLDGGLYGYTF
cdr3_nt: TGTGCCAGCAGCTTAGACGGGGGACTCTATGGCTACACCTTC

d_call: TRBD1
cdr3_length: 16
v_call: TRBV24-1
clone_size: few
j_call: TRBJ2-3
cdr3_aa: CATSTRGTGVTDTQYF
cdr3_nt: TGTGCCACCTCCACGAGGGGGACAGGGGTAACAGATACGCAGTATTTT

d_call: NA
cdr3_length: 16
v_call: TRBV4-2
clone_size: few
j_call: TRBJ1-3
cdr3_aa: CASSQLVETSGNTIYF
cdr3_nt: TGTGCCAGCAGCCAATTGGTCGAAACCTCTGGAAACACCATATATTTT

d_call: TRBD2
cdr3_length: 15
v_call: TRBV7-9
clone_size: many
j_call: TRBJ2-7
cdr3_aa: CASSPREAGEGEQYF
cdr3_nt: TGTGCCAGCAGCCCCCGCGAAGCGGGAGAGGGGGAGCAGTACTTC

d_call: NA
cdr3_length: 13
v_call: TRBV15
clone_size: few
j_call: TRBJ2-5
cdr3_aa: CATSRAVQETQYF
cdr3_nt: TGTGCCACCAGCAGAGCTGTCCAAGAGACCCAGTACTTC

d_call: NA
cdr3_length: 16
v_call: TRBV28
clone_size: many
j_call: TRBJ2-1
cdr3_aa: CASSFTGTSKTNEQFF
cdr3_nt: TGTGCCAGCAGTTTCACCGGGACCTCGAAAACCAATGAGCAGTTCTTC

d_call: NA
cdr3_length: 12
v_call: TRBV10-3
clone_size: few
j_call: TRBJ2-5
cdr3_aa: CATADQSETQYF
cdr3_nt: TGTGCCACCGCCGATCAATCAGAGACCCAGTACTTC

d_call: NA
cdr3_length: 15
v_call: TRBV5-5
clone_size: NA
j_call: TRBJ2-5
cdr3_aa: CASSEVAGSQETQYF
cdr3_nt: TGTGCCAGCAGCGAGGTGGCGGGTAGCCAAGAGACCCAGTACTTC

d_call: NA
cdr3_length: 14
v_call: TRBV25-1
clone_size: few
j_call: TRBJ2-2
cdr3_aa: CASGLNSDTGELFF
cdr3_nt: TGTGCCAGCGGATTGAATAGTGACACCGGGGAGCTGTTTTTT

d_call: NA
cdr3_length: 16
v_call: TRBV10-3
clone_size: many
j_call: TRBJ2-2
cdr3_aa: CAISESGRGPTGELFF
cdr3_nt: TGTGCCATCAGTGAGTCGGGCAGGGGCCCTACCGGGGAGCTGTTTTTT